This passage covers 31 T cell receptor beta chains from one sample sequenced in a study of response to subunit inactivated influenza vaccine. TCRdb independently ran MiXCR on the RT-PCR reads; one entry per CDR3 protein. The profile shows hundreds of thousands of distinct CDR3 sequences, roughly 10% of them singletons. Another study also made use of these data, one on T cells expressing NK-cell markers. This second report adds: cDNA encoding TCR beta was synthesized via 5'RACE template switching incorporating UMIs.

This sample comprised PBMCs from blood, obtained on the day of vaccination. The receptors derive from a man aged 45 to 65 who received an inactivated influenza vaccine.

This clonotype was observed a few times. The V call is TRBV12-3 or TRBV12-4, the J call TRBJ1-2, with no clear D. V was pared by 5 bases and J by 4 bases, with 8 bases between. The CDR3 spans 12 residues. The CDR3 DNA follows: TGTGCCAGCAGTCTTCACAGCTATGGCTACACCTTC. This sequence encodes CASSLHSYGYTF.

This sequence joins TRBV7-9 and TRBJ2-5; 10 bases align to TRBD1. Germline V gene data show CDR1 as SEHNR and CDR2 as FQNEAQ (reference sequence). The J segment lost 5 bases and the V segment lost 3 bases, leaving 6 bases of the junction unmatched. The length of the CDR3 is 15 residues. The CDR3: CASSFDRGPGETQYF. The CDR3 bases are TGTGCCAGCAGCTTCGACAGGGGGCCAGGGGAGACCCAGTACTTC.

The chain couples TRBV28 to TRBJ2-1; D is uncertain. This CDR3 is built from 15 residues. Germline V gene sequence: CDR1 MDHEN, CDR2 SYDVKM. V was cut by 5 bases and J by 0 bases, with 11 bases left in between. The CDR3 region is CASSPPISSYNEQFF. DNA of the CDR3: TGTGCCAGCAGTCCCCCTATCAGCTCCTACAATGAGCAGTTCTTC.

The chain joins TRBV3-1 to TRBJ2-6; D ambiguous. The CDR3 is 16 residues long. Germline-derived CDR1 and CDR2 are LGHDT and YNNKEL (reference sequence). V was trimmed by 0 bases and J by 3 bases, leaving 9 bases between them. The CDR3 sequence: CASSQDRTSGANVLTF. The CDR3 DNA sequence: TGTGCCAGCAGCCAAGATCGCACAAGTGGGGCCAACGTCCTGACTTTC.

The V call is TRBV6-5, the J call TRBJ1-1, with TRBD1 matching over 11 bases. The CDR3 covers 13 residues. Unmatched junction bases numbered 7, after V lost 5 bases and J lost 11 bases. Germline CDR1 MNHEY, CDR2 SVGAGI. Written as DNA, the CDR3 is TGTGCCAGCAGTCACGGACAGGGGGCGCCGGCTTTCTTT. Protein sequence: CASSHGQGAPAFF.

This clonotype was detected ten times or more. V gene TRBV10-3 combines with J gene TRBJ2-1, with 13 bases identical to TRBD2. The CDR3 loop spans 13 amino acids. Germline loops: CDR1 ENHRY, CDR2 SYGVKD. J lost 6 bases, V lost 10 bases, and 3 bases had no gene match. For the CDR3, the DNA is TGTGCCACTACTAGCGGGGGGGCCAATGAGCAGTTCTTC. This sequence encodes CATTSGGANEQFF.

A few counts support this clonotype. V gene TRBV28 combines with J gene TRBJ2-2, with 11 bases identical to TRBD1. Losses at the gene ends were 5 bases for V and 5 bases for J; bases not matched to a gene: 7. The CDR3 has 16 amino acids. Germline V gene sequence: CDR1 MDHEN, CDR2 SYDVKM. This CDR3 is CASSPRTGGRTGELFF. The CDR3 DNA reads TGTGCCAGCAGTCCGCGGACAGGGGGCAGGACCGGGGAGCTGTTTTTT.

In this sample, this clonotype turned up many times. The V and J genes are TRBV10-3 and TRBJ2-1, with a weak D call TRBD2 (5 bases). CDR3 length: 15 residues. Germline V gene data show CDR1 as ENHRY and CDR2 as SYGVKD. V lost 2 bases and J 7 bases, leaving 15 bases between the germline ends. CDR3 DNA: TGTGCCATCAGTGAGGCCACGGGGTTAGGGAATGAGCAGTTCTTC. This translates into CAISEATGLGNEQFF.

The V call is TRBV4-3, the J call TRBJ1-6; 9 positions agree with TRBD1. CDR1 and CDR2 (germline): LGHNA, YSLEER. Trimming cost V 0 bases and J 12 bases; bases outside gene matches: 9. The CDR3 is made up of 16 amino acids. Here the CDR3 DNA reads TGCGCCAGCAGCCAAGATTGGGGGACAGGGAGAGTACCCCTCCACTTT. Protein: CASSQDWGTGRVPLHF.

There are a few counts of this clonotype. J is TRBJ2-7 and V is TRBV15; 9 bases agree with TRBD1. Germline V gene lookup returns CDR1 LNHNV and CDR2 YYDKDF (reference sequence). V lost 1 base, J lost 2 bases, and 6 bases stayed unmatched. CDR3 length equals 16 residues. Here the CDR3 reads CATSRVRDRDPYEQYF. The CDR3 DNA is TGTGCCACCAGCAGAGTAAGGGACAGGGATCCCTACGAGCAGTACTTC.

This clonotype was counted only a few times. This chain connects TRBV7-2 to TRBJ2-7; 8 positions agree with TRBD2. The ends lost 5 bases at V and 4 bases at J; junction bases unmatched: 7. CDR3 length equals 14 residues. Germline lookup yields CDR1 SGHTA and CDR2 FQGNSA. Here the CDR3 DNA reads TGTGCCAGCAGCCCGGGACTAGTTCTTTACGAGCAGTACTTC. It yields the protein CASSPGLVLYEQYF.

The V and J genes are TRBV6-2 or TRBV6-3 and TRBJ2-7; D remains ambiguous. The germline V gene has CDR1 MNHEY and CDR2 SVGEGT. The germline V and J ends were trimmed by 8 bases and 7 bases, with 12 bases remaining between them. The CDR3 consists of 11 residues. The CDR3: CASSDLLEQYF. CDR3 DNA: TGTGCCAGCTCGGACCTGTTAGAGCAGTACTTC.

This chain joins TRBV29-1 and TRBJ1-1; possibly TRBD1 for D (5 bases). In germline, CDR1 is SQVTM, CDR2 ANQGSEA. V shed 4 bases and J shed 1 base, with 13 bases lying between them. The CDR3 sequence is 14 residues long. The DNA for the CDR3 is TGCAGCGTTGGGGACGGGTGGAAGAACACTGAAGCTTTCTTT. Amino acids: CSVGDGWKNTEAFF.

As DNA, the CDR3 is TGTGCCAGCTCACCACCGAGCACGAATGAGCAGTTCTTC. As protein: CASSPPSTNEQFF. This chain links TRBV18 with TRBJ2-1; D is unresolved. This CDR3 is built from 13 residues. V shed 0 bases and J shed 7 bases, with 7 bases lying between them. Germline CDR1 and CDR2: KGHSH and LQKENI.

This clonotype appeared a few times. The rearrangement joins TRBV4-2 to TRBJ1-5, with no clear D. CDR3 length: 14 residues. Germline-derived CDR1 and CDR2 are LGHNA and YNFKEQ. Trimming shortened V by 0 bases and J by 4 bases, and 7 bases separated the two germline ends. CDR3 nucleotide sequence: TGTGCCAGCAGCCAAGACAGACTAAATCAGCCCCAGCATTTT. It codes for CASSQDRLNQPQHF.

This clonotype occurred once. As DNA, the CDR3 is TGTGCCAGCGGGACAGGGGTTACGGAGACCCAGTACTTC. Protein product: CASGTGVTETQYF. The chain uses TRBV7-7 and TRBJ2-5; 10 bases agree with TRBD1. Germline values: CDR1 SSHAT, CDR2 FNYEAQ (reference sequence). With V trimmed by 8 bases and J by 5 bases, 5 bases remained unmatched. The CDR3 contains 13 residues.

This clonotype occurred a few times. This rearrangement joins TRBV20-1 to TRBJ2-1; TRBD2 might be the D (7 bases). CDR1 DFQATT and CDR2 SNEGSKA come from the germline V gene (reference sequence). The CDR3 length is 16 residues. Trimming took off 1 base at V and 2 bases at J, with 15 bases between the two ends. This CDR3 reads CSARVRGRGPYNEQFF. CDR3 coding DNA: TGCAGTGCTAGAGTGAGGGGGAGGGGTCCCTACAATGAGCAGTTCTTC.

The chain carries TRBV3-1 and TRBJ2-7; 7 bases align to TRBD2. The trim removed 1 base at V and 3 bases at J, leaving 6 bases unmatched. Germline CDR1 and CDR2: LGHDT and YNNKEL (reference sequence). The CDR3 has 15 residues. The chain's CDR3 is CASSQVGAGVYEQYF. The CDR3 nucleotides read TGTGCCAGCAGCCAAGTCGGCGCGGGAGTCTACGAGCAGTACTTC.

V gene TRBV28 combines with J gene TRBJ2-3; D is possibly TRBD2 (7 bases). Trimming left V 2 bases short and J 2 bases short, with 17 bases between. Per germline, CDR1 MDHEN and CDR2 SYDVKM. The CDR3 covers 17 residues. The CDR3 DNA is TGTGCCAGCAGTTTAGTTGACGGGGGGCGGGACACAGATACGCAGTATTTT. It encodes CASSLVDGGRDTDTQYF. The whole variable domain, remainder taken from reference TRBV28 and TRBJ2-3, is DVKVTQSSRYLVKRTGEKVFLECVQDMDHENMFWYRQDPGLGLRLIYFSYDVKMKEKGDIPEGYSVSREKKERFSLILESASTNQTSMYLCASSLVDGGRDTDTQYFGPGTRLTVL.

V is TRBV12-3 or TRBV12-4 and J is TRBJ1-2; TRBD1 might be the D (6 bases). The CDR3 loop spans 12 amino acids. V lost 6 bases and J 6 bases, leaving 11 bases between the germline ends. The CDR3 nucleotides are TGTGCCAGCAGGCCACAGGGAGATGGCTACACCTTC. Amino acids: CASRPQGDGYTF.

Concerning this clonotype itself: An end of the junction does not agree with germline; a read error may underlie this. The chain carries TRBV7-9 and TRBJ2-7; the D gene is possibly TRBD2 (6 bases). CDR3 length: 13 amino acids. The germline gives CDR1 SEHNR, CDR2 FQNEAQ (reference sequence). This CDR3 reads CASRPAGPYEQYF. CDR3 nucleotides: TGCGCCAGCAGACCAGCGGGCCCCTACGAGCAGTACTTC. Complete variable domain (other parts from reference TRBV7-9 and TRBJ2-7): DTGVSQNPRHKITKRGQNVTFRCDPISEHNRLYWYRQTLGQGPEFLTYFQNEAQLEKSRLLSDRFSAERPKGSFSTLEIQRTEQGDSAMYLCASRPAGPYEQYFGPGTRLTVT.

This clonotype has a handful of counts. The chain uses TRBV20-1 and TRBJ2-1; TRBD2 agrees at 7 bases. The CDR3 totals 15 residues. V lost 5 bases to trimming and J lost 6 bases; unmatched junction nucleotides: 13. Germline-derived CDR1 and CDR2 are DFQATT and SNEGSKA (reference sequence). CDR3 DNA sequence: TGCAGTGCTCCCACCCCCGGGAGGTTGGTCAATGAGCAGTTCTTC. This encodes CSAPTPGRLVNEQFF.

DNA for the CDR3: TGTGCCAGCAGCAGGGGTGGGGAGAACGGCAATCAGCCCCAGCATTTT. Encoded protein: CASSRGGENGNQPQHF. The rearrangement uses TRBV5-4 and TRBJ1-5; weak D call: TRBD1 (5 bases). CDR3 length: 16 residues. Germline assignment: CDR1 SGHNT and CDR2 YYREEE (reference sequence). V lost 4 bases and J 2 bases, leaving 16 bases between the germline ends. Full variable domain (remainder filled in from reference TRBV5-4 and TRBJ1-5): ETGVTQSPTHLIKTRGQQVTLRCSSQSGHNTVSWYQQALGQGPQFIFQYYREEENGRGNFPPRFSGLQFPNYSSELNVNALELDDSALYLCASSRGGENGNQPQHFGDGTRLSIL.

CDR3 sequence: CSVRDRARQETQYF. Written as DNA, the CDR3 is TGCAGCGTCCGGGACAGGGCGCGTCAAGAGACCCAGTACTTC. The V gene is TRBV29-1, the J gene TRBJ2-5; 9 nucleotides line up with TRBD1. V dropped 6 bases and J dropped 2; count of bases not matched to a gene: 7. CDR1 is SQVTM, CDR2 ANQGSEA, per germline. The CDR3 has 14 residues.

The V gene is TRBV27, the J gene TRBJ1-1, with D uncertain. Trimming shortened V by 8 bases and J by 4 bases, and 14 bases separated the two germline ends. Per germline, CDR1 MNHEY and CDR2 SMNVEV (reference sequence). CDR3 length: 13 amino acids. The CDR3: CASSLREATEAFF. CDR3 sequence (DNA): TGTGCCAGCTCTCTTAGGGAGGCCACTGAAGCTTTCTTT.

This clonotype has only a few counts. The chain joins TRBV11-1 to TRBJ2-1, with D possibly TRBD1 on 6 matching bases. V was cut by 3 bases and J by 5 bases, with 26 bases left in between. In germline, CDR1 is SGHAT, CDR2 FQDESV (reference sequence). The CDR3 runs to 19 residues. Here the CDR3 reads CASSFFPPSWDKTDNEQFF. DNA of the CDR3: TGTGCCAGCAGCTTTTTTCCCCCAAGCTGGGACAAAACCGACAATGAGCAGTTCTTC.

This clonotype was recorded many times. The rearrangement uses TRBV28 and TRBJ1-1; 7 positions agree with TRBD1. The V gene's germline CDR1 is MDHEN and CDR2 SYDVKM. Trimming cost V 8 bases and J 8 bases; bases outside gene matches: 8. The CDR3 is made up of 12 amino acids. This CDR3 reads CASHRGGAEAFF. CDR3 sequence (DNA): TGTGCCAGCCACAGGGGAGGGGCCGAAGCTTTCTTT.

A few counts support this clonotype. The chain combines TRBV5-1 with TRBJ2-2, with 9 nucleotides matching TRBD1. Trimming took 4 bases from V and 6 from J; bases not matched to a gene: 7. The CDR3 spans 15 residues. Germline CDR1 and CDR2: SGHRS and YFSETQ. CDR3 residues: CASSEQGALAGELFF. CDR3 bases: TGCGCCAGCAGCGAACAGGGGGCGCTTGCCGGGGAGCTGTTTTTT.

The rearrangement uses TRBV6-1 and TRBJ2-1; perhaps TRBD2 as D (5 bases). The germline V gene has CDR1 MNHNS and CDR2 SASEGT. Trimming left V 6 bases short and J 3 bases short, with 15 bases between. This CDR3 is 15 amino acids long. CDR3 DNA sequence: TGTGCCAGCAGACCACGGGGAACACTCTACAATGAGCAGTTCTTC. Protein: CASRPRGTLYNEQFF.

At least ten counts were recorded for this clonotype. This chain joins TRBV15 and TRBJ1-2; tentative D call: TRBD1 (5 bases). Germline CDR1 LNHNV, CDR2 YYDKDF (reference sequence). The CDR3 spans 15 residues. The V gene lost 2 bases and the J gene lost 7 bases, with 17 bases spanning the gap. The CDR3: CATSRWDGWYPGYTF. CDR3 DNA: TGTGCCACCAGCAGATGGGACGGTTGGTATCCTGGCTACACCTTC. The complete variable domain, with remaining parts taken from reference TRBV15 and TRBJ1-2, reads DAMVIQNPRYQVTQFGKPVTLSCSQTLNHNVMYWYQQKSSQAPKLLFHYYDKDFNNEADTPDNFQSRRPNTSFCFLDIRSPGLGDTAMYLCATSRWDGWYPGYTFGSGTRLTVV.

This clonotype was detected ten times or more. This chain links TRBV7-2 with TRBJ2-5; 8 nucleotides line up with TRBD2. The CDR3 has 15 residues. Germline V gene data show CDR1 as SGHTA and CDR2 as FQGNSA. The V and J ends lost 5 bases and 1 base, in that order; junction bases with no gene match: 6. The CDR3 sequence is CASSVTGLGQETQYF. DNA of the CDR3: TGTGCCAGCAGCGTTACGGGACTAGGCCAAGAGACCCAGTACTTC.